The 9 T cell receptor beta chains given below trace back to one sample, sequenced in a study of T cells after yellow fever vaccination. TCRdb redid the calling of the 5' RACE reads with MiXCR, one entry per CDR3 protein. The profile covers some 500,000 distinct CDR3 sequences, with approximately 12% appearing a single time and over 13% taken by the ten largest. Source: PBMCs, taken on the day of the yellow fever booster vaccination. These receptors came from a man aged 25-45 years who received the YFV17D yellow fever vaccine.

This clonotype was observed a handful of times. V and J are TRBV6-5 and TRBJ2-2; 7 nucleotides align to TRBD1. Looked up from germline, CDR1 is MNHEY and CDR2 is SVGAGI. The CDR3 has 16 residues. V dropped 2 bases and J dropped 5; count of bases not matched to a gene: 8. The CDR3 DNA follows: TGTGCCAGCAGTTACCACGGACAGGTTGAAACCGGGGAGCTGTTTTTT. It codes for CASSYHGQVETGELFF.

This clonotype was seen only once. The chain is built from TRBV10-3 and TRBJ2-1, with a weak D call TRBD2 (5 bases). Germline assignment: CDR1 ENHRY and CDR2 SYGVKD. Trimming stripped 5 bases from V and 5 bases from J, with 19 bases between. This CDR3 has 16 amino acids. The CDR3 spells CAISPSGVGLHNEQFF. As DNA, the CDR3 is TGTGCCATCAGTCCCTCCGGGGTTGGGTTACACAATGAGCAGTTCTTC.

There are a few counts of this clonotype. The chain combines TRBV5-1 with TRBJ2-7; the match to TRBD2 covers 8 bases. The CDR3 is made up of 15 amino acids. The germline V gene has CDR1 SGHRS and CDR2 YFSETQ. Germline trimming cut 0 bases from V and 3 bases from J; bases unmatched to any gene: 5. Here the CDR3 DNA reads TGCGCCAGCAGCTTGGATGGGACTAGGGTCTACGAGCAGTACTTC. Its translation is CASSLDGTRVYEQYF.

This clonotype has just a few counts. The chain combines TRBV29-1 with TRBJ2-1, with D perhaps given as TRBD1 or TRBD2 (5 bases each). Per germline, CDR1 SQVTM and CDR2 ANQGSEA. This CDR3 is 19 amino acids long. The V and J ends lost 1 base and 0 bases respectively, with 22 bases between them. The CDR3 coding sequence is TGCAGCGTTGAAGTTTGGCAGGGAGCGGCGGGCCGCTCCTACAATGAGCAGTTCTTC. Residues: CSVEVWQGAAGRSYNEQFF.

The chain combines TRBV14 with TRBJ2-1; no clear D. V gave up 2 bases and J gave up 12 bases, with 11 bases separating them. Germline V gene sequence: CDR1 SGHDN, CDR2 FVKESK. The CDR3 is 12 amino acids. In nucleotides, the CDR3 is TGTGCCAGCAGCCAATGGTCGGTTGGGCAGTTCTTC. Residues: CASSQWSVGQFF.

This clonotype was seen a few times. J is TRBJ2-7 and V is TRBV20-1, with TRBD2 identical over 7 bases. The length of the CDR3 is 14 residues. Germline CDR1 and CDR2: DFQATT and SNEGSKA (reference sequence). After removal of 3 bases from V and 3 bases from J, the junction contained 8 bases not matched to a gene. The CDR3 nucleotides are TGCAGTGCTAGCTCCGCGGGAGTGGGCTACGAGCAGTACTTC. Residues: CSASSAGVGYEQYF.

This clonotype appeared a few times. The genes are TRBV6-1 and TRBJ2-1; tentatively, D is TRBD1 (7 bases). V was shortened by 5 bases and J by 7 bases, with 18 bases between the two germline ends. Germline V gene data show CDR1 as MNHNS and CDR2 as SASEGT. The CDR3 runs 15 residues. The CDR3 loop is CASSPTGVGRNEQFF. Written as DNA, the CDR3 is TGTGCCAGCAGTCCAACAGGGGTCGGGAGAAATGAGCAGTTCTTC.

This clonotype came up a few times. DNA for the CDR3: TGTGCCAGCAGCTTACGGTTGGGGGGCCAAGAGACCCAGTACTTC. This codes for CASSLRLGGQETQYF. The chain uses TRBV7-9 and TRBJ2-5; D possibly corresponds to TRBD2 (6 bases). CDR3 length equals 15 residues. CDR1 and CDR2 (germline): SEHNR, FQNEAQ (reference sequence). Between the trimmed V and J ends, which lost 2 bases and 1 base, there was a span of 11 bases. Complete variable domain (other parts from reference TRBV7-9 and TRBJ2-5): DTGVSQNPRHKITKRGQNVTFRCDPISEHNRLYWYRQTLGQGPEFLTYFQNEAQLEKSRLLSDRFSAERPKGSFSTLEIQRTEQGDSAMYLCASSLRLGGQETQYFGPGTRLLVL.

The genes are TRBV2 and TRBJ2-7; no clear D gene. The CDR3 runs to 14 residues. Per germline, CDR1 SNHLY and CDR2 FYNNEI. Trimming pared 7 bases from V and 5 bases from J, leaving 18 bases between. In nucleotides, the CDR3 is TGTGCCAGCACCCGGGCAGGTGGTCTGGACGAGCAGTACTTC. The encoded protein is CASTRAGGLDEQYF.